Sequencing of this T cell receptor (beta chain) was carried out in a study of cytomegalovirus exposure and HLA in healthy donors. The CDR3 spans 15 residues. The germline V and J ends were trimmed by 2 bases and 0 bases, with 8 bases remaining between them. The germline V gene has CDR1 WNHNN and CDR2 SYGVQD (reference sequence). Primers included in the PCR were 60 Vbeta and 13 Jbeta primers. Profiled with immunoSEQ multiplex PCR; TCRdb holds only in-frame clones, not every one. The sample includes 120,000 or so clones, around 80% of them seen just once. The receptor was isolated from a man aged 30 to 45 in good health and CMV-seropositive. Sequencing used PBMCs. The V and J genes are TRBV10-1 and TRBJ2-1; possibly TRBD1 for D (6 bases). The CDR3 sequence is CASSEGQPSYNEQFF. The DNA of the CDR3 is TGCGCCAGCAGTGAGGGACAGCCCTCCTACAATGAGCAGTTCTTC.